This T cell receptor beta chain was captured in a study of cytomegalovirus exposure and HLA in healthy donors. 13 Jbeta primers and 60 Vbeta primers were used for the PCR. Assay used: immunoSEQ multiplex PCR; TCRdb lists only in-frame clones, some missing. In the table there are 150,000 to 200,000 clones, over 60% of which are singletons. Germline-derived CDR1 and CDR2 are SGHTA and FQGTGA. The CDR3 runs 18 residues. V gave up 5 bases and J gave up 0 bases, with 22 bases separating them. Overall study results and limits: No immune exposure information besides CMV serostatus was available. The study labeled under 200 TCR beta chains cytomegalovirus-associated.

For this clone: What it binds is unknown.

The sequence derives from a woman in her thirties or forties in good health and CMV-seronegative. What was sequenced was PBMCs. The rearrangement uses TRBV7-3 and TRBJ1-1; the D is unclear. The CDR3 sequence is CASSPSRGPGALNTEAFF. CDR3 nucleotide sequence: TGTGCCAGCAGCCCCTCCCGAGGGCCTGGAGCGTTGAACACTGAAGCTTTCTTT.